This T cell receptor beta chain was captured by sequencing in a study of human T cells and chemical hapten exposure. One entry per CDR3 protein results from TCRdb running MiXCR on the RACE reads. This sample carries about 77,000 distinct CDR3 sequences, 14% of them seen once, and the ten largest clones take more than 3.5%. Time point defined: pre-sensitization, week 0. Treatment here: therapeutic diphenylcyclopropenone sensitization with weekly scalp DPC. This clonotype was observed a handful of times. The CDR3 covers 16 residues. CDR1 and CDR2 from the germline V gene are LGHDT and YNNKEL (reference sequence). After removal of 4 bases from V and 2 bases from J, the junction contained 4 bases not matched to a gene.

This sequence originates from a woman aged 50 to 60 with alopecia areata. Some clones in this sample may be carry-over from other donors' samples. V usage is TRBV3-1 and J usage is TRBJ2-2; 10 nucleotides agree with TRBD2. This specimen was whole blood, taken in connection with sensitization to the hapten diphenylcyclopropenone (DPC). The CDR3 coding sequence is TGTGCCAGCAGCCGCACTAGCGGGATCAACACCGGGGAGCTGTTTTTT. Translating gives CASSRTSGINTGELFF.